What follows is one T cell receptor beta chain and its context. Its matching antigen is unknown. The V end was cut by 3 bases, the J end by 7 bases, with 15 bases between. CDR1 and CDR2 (germline): MNHEY, SVGAGI. The CDR3 consists of 15 residues. This entry is derived from a study of cytomegalovirus exposure and HLA in healthy donors. Whole-study results and caveats: In a later analysis, across HLA loci, associated TCR counts were highest for DRB1, lowest for HLA-C. Around 18,000 TCR beta sequences were associated with HLA alleles at 0.05 false discovery rate in a later analysis.

Both 60 Vbeta primers and 13 Jbeta primers went into the PCR. Clones were sequenced by immunoSEQ multiplex PCR, and TCRdb holds only the in-frame ones, with some missing. Among some 180,000 clones listed, roughly 77% were seen once. The chain has TRBV6-5 and TRBJ1-4; maybe TRBD1 (6 bases). This clonotype originated in a man in his forties or fifties in good health and CMV-seropositive. The sequencing sample was made of PBMCs. In DNA, the CDR3 is TGTGCCAGCAGTTATGGGGGGGCTGTCATTGAAAAACTGTTTTTT. Amino acid sequence: CASSYGGAVIEKLFF.